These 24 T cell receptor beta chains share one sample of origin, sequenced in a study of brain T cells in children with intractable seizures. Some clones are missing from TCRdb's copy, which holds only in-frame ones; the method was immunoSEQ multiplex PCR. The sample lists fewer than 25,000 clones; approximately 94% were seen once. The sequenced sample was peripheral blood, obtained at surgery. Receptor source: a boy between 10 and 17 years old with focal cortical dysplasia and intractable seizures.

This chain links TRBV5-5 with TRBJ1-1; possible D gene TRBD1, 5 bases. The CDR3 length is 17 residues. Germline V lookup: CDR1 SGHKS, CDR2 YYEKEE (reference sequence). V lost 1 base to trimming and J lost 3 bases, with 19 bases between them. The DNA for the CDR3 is TGTGCCAGCAGCTTGCCTTCACTGACAGTGAGGGACACTGAAGCTTTCTTT. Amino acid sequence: CASSLPSLTVRDTEAFF.

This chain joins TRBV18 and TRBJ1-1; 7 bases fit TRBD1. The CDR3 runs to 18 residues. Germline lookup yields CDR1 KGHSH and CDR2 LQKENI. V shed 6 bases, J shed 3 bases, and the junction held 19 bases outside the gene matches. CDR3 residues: CASSGPRGKGAGYTEAFF. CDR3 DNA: TGTGCCAGCTCCGGCCCCAGGGGTAAGGGGGCGGGGTACACTGAAGCTTTCTTT.

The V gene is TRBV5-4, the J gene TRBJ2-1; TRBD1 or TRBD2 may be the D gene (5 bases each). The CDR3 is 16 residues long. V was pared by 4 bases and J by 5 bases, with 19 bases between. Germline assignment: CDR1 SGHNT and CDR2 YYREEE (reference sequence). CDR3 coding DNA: TGTGCCAGCAGCACCGCAGGGCGCGGGTCAAACAATGAGCAGTTCTTC. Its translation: CASSTAGRGSNNEQFF. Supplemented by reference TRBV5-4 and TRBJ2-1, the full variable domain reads ETGVTQSPTHLIKTRGQQVTLRCSSQSGHNTVSWYQQALGQGPQFIFQYYREEENGRGNFPPRFSGLQFPNYSSELNVNALELDDSALYLCASSTAGRGSNNEQFFGPGTRLTVL.

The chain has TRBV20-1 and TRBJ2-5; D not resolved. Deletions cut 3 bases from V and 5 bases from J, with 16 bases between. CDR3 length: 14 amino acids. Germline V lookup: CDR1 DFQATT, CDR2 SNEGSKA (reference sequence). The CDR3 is CSASRPTGWETQYF. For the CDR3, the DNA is TGCAGTGCTAGTCGACCCACCGGGTGGGAGACCCAGTACTTC.

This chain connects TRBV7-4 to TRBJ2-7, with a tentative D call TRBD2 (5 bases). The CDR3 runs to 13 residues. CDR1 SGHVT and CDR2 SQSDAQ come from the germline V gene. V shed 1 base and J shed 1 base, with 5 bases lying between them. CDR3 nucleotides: TGTGCCAGCAGCTTAGGACTATCCTACGAGCAGTACGTC. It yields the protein CASSLGLSYEQYV.

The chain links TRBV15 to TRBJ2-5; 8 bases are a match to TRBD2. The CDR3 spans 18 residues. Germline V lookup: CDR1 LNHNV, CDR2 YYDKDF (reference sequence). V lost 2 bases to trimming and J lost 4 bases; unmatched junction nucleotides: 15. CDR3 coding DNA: TGTGCCACCAGCAGACCCAGAGGCGCGGGGGGTGGGCGAGAGACCCAGTACTTC. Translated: CATSRPRGAGGGRETQYF.

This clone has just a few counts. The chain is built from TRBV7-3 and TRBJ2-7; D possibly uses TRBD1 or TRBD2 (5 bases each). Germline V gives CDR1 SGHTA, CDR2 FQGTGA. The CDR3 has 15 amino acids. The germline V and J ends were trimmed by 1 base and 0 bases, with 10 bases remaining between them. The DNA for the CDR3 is TGTGCCAGCAGCTTAAACCCAGGGAGCTCCTACGAGCAGTACTTC. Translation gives CASSLNPGSSYEQYF.

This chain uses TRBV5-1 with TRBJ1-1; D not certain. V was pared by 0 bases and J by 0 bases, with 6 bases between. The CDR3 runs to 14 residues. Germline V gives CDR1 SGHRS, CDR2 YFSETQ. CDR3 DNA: TGCGCCAGCAGCTTGGGTATCGTGAACACTGAAGCTTTCTTT. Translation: CASSLGIVNTEAFF.

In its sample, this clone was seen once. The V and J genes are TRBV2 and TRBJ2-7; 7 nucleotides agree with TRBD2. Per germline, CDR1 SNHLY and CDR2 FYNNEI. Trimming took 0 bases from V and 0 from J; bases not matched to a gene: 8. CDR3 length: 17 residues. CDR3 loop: CASSEALERGSSYEQYF. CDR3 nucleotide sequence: TGTGCCAGCAGTGAAGCGCTTGAGCGGGGTAGCTCCTACGAGCAGTACTTC.

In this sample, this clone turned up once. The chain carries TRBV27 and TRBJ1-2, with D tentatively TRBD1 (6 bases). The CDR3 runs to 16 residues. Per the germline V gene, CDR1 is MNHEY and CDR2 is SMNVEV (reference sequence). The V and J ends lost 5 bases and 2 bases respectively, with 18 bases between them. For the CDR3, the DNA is TGTGCCAGCAGTCCGCAGGGCGACAGGCTAAACTATGGCTACACCTTC. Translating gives CASSPQGDRLNYGYTF.

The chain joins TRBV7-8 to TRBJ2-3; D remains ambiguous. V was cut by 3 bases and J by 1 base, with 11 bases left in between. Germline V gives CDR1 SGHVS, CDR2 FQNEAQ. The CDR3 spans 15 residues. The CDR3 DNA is TGTGCCAGCAGCTTGATCGCCAGCGGCACAGATACGCAGTATTTT. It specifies CASSLIASGTDTQYF.

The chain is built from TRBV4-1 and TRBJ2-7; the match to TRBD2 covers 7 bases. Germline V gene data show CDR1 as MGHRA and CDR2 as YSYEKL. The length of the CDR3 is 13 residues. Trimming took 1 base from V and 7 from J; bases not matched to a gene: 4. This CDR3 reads CASSQGGGPEQYF. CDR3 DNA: TGCGCCAGCAGCCAAGGGGGGGGTCCTGAGCAGTACTTC.

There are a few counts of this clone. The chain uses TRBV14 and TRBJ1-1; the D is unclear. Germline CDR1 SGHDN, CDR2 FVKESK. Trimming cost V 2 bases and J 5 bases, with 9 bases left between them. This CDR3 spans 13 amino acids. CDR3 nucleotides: TGTGCCAGCAGCCAAACCCGACGGACTGAAGCTTTCTTT. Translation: CASSQTRRTEAFF. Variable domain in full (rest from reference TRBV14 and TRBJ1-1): EAGVTQFPSHSVIEKGQTVTLRCDPISGHDNLYWYRRVMGKEIKFLLHFVKESKQDESGMPNNRFLAERTGGTYSTLKVQPAELEDSGVYFCASSQTRRTEAFFGQGTRLTVV.

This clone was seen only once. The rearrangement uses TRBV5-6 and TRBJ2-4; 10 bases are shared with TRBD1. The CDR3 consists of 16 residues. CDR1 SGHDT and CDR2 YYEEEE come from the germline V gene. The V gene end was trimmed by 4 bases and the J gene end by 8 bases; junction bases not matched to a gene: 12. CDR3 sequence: CASSRALRDRGHIQYF. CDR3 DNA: TGTGCCAGCAGCCGCGCACTCCGGGACAGGGGTCACATTCAGTACTTC.

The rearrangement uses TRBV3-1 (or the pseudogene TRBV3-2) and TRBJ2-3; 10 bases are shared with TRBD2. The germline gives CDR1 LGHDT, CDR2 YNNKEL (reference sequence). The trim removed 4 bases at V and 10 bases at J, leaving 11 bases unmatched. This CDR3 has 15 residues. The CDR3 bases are TGTGCCAGCAGCCTCACTAGCGGGGCCAGGGGGGCGCAGTATTTT. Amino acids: CASSLTSGARGAQYF.

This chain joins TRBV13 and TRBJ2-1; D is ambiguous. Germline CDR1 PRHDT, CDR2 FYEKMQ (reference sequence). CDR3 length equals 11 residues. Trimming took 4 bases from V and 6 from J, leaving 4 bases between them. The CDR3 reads CASSSFNEQFF. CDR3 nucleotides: TGTGCCAGCAGCTCTTTCAATGAGCAGTTCTTC.

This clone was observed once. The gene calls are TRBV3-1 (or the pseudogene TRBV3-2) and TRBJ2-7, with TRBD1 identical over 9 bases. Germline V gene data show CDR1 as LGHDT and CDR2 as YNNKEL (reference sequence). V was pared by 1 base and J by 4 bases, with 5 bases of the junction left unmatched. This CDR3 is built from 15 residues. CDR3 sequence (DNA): TGTGCCAGCAGCCAAGGGACAGGGGTCGGGTACGAGCAGTACTTC. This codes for CASSQGTGVGYEQYF.

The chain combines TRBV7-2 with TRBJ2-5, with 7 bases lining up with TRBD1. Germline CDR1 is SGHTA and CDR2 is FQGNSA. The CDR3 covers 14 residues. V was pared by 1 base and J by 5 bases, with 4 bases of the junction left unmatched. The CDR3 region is CASSLDRGAETQYF. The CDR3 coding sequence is TGTGCCAGCAGCTTAGACAGGGGTGCGGAGACCCAGTACTTC.

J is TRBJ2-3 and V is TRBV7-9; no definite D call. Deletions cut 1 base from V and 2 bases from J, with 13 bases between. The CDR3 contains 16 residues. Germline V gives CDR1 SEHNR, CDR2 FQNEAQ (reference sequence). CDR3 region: CASSLERRRITDTQYF. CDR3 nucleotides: TGTGCCAGCAGCTTAGAACGGCGCAGGATCACAGATACGCAGTATTTT.

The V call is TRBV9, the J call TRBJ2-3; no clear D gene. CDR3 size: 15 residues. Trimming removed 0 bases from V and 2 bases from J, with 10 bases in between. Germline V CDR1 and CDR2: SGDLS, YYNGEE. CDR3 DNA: TGTGCCAGCAGCGTAGCCGGGTCCCCCACAGATACGCAGTATTTT. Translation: CASSVAGSPTDTQYF.

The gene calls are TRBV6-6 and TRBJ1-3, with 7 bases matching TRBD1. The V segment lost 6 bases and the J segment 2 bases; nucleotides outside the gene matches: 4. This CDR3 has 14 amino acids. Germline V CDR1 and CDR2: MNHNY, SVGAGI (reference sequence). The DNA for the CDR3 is TGTGCCAGCAGAGACACAGGGGCTGGAAACACCATATATTTT. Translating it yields CASRDTGAGNTIYF.

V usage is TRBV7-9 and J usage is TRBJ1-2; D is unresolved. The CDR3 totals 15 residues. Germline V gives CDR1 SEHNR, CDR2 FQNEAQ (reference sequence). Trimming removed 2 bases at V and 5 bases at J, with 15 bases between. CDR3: CASSLKTLPSYGYTF. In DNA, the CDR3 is TGTGCCAGCAGCTTAAAAACCCTCCCCTCGTATGGCTACACCTTC.

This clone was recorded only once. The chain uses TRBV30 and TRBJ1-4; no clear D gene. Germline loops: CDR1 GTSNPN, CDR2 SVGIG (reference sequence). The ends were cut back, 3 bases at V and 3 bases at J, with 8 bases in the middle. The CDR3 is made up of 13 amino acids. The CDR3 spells CAWSRGANEKLFF. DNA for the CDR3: TGTGCCTGGAGCCGTGGGGCTAATGAAAAACTGTTTTTT.

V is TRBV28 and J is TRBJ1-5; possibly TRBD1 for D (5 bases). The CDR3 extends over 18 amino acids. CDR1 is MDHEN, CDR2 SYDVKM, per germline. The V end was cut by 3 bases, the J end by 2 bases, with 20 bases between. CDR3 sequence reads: CASSFGLSGRVGNQPQHF. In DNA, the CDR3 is TGTGCCAGCAGTTTTGGACTATCCGGCAGGGTAGGCAATCAGCCCCAGCATTTT.